This paragraph covers one T cell receptor (beta chain) sequence. Its antigen remains unidentified. This sample was taken from a study of T cell responses to AZD1222 COVID-19 vaccine. Generated by immunoSEQ multiplex PCR, the TCRdb table keeps only in-frame clones and is missing some. The table has roughly 70,000 clones, approximately 79% seen once. The CDR3 runs to 13 residues. Trimming took 6 bases from V and 7 from J, leaving 13 bases between them. The germline CDR1 and CDR2 sequences are MNHEY and SVGAGI. Regarding the study as a whole: Only five or six AZD1222 recipients were seropositive at baseline. All repertoire sampling was performed exclusively after the peak T cell response. CD4 TCRs linked to vaccination spanned spike, dominating at 160-218 and 743-854.

The chain employs TRBV6-5 and TRBJ1-5, with a possible D match to TRBD1 (5 bases). This TCR derives from an adult in good health. The sample was peripheral blood, taken on day 0 of MenACWY control vaccination. The CDR3 sequence: CASRTTAGQPQHF. In DNA, the CDR3 is TGTGCCAGCAGGACGACAGCGGGCCAGCCCCAGCATTTT.